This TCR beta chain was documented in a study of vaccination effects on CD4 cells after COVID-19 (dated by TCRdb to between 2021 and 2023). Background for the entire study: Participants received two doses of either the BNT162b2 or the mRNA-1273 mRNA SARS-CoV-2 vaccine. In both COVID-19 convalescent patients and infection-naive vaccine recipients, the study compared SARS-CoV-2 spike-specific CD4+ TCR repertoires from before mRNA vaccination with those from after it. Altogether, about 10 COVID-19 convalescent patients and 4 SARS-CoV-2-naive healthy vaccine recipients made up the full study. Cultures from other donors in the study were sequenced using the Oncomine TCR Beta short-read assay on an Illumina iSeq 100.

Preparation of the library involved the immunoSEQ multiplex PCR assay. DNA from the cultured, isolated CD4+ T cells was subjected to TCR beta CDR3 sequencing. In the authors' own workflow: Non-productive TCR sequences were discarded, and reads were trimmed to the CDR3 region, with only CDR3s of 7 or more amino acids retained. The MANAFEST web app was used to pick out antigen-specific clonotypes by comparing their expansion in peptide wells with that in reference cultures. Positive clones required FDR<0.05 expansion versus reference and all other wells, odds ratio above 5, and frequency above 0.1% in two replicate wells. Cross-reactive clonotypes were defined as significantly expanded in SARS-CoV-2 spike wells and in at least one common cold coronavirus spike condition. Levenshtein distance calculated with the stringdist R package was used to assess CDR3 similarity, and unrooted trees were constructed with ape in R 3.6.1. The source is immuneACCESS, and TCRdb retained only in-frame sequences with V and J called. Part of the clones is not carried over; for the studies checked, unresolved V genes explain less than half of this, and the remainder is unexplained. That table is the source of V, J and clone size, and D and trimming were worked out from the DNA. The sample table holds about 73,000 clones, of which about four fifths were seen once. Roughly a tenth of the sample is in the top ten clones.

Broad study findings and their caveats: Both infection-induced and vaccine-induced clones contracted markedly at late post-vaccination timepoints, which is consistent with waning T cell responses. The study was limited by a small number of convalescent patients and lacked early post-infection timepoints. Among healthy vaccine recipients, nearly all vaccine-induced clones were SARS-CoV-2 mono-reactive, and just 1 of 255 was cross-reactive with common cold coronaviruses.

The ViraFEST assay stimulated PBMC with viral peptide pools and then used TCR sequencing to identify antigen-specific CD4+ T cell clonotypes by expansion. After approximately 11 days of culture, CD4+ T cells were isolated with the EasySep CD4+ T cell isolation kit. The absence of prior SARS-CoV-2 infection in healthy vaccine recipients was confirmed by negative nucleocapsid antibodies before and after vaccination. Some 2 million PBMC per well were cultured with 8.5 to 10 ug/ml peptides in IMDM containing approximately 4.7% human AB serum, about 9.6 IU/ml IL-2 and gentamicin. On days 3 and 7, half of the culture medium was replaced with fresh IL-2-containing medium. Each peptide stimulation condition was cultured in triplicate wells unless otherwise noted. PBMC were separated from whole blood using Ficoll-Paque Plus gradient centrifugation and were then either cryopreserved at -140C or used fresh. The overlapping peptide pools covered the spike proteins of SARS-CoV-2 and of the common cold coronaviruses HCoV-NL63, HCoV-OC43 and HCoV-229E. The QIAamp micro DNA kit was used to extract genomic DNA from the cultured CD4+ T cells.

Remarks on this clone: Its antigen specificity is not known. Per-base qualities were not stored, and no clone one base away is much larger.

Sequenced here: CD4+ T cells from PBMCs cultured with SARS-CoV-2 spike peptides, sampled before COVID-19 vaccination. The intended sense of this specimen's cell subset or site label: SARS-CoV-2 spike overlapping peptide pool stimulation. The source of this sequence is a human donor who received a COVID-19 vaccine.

The nucleotide sequence reads TGTGCCAGCAGTTACGCCAGCCGATGGGCAGATACGCAGTATTTT. This codes for CASSYASRWADTQYF. Recombination connected TRBV6-6 to TRBJ2-3; there is no confident call for the D gene. The cysteine opens and the phenylalanine closes a CDR3 of 15 amino acids. Kept here is only the CDR3 DNA, which spans 45 bases and is read in frame from base 1. The germline V gene (reference sequence) specifies MNHNY as CDR1 and SVGAGI as CDR2. Deletion took 2 bases off V and 4 bases off J, with a span of 13 bases between the germline ends.